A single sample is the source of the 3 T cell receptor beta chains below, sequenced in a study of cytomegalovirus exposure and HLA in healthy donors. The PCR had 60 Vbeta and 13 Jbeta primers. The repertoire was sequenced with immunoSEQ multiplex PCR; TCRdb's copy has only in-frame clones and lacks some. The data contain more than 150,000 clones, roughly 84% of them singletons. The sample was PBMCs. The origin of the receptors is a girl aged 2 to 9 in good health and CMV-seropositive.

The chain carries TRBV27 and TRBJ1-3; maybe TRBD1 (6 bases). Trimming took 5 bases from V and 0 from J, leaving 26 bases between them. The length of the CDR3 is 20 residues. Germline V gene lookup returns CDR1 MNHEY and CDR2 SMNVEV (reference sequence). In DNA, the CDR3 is TGTGCCAGCAGTCCCCCGGTCCGCCCCGCCACAGGGCCCTCTGGAAACACCATATATTTT. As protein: CASSPPVRPATGPSGNTIYF.

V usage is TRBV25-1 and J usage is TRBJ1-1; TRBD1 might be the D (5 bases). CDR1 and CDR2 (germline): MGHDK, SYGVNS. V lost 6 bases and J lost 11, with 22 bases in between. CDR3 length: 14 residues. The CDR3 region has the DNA TGTGCCAGCAGCGTCCCGGACACCAAAGTGGGGGCTTTCTTT. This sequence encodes CASSVPDTKVGAFF.

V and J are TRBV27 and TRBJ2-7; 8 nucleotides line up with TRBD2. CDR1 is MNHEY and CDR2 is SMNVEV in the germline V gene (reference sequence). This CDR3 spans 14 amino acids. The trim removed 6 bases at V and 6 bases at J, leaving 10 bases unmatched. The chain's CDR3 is CASRRLATRGEQYF. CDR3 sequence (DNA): TGTGCCAGCAGGCGACTAGCGACAAGAGGCGAGCAGTACTTC.